The 21 T cell receptor beta chains below come from one sample, sequenced in a study of beta chain features in type 1 diabetes. Expressed TCRB transcripts were sequenced because the isolated RNA had all been reverse transcribed beforehand. Clones were read by immunoSEQ multiplex PCR, and TCRdb kept only the in-frame ones, dropping some. This repertoire shows around 340,000 clones, roughly 21% found once; its top ten account for 0.044%. Sequencing was done on a sample of naive CD4+ T cells from blood. The origin of the receptors is a woman aged 18-29 years in good health.

This clone showed up just a few times. This chain joins TRBV18 and TRBJ1-2; D ambiguous. Germline loops: CDR1 KGHSH, CDR2 LQKENI. The CDR3 runs 13 residues. Trimming removed 3 bases from V and 8 bases from J, with 13 bases in between. The CDR3 DNA sequence: TGTGCCAGCTCACCGCGGGCGGAGGAAGGCTACACCTTC. It is translated as CASSPRAEEGYTF.

The rearrangement joins TRBV4-3 to TRBJ2-3; TRBD2 matches 14 bases. This CDR3 has 15 residues. V shed 3 bases, J shed 5 bases, and the junction held 1 base outside the gene matches. The germline V gene has CDR1 LGHNA and CDR2 YSLEER. This chain's CDR3 is CASSHGLAGGDTQYF. Here the CDR3 DNA reads TGCGCCAGCAGCCACGGACTAGCGGGAGGAGATACGCAGTATTTT.

The gene calls are TRBV2 and TRBJ2-1; 9 nucleotides line up with TRBD2. Germline CDR1 SNHLY, CDR2 FYNNEI. There are 15 residues in the CDR3. V lost 7 bases and J lost 4; bases outside the gene matches: 8. The chain's CDR3 is CASKGDSGGYNEQFF. The CDR3 DNA reads TGTGCCAGCAAGGGGGATAGCGGGGGATACAATGAGCAGTTCTTC.

This clone was found a few times. The rearrangement links TRBV30 to TRBJ1-6, with TRBD1 matching 8 bases. CDR3 length: 14 residues. CDR1 GTSNPN and CDR2 SVGIG come from the germline V gene (reference sequence). Trimming removed 2 bases from V and 8 bases from J; junction bases left unmatched: 5. The CDR3 region is CAWSPGTGYSPLHF. The CDR3 DNA sequence: TGTGCCTGGAGTCCGGGGACAGGTTATTCACCCCTCCACTTT.

This clone turned up a few times. The chain joins TRBV5-4 to TRBJ2-6; D not resolved. The ends were cut back, 4 bases at V and 3 bases at J, with 8 bases in the middle. The CDR3 is made up of 14 amino acids. The germline gives CDR1 SGHNT, CDR2 YYREEE (reference sequence). CDR3 loop: CASSPLRGANVLTF. The CDR3 DNA sequence: TGTGCCAGCAGCCCCCTCCGTGGGGCCAACGTCCTGACTTTC.

This clone was detected a few times. The V call is TRBV5-1, the J call TRBJ2-3; D is perhaps TRBD2 (6 bases). The V end was cut by 0 bases, the J end by 4 bases, with 12 bases between. The CDR3 has 15 residues. Germline CDR1 reads SGHRS; CDR2 reads YFSETQ. CDR3 coding DNA: TGCGCCAGCAGCTTGGTAACGGGAGTGGCAGATACGCAGTATTTT. Its protein product is CASSLVTGVADTQYF.

In its sample, this clone was seen a few times. The chain links TRBV15 to TRBJ2-3; D unclear. V gave up 0 bases and J gave up 3 bases, with 10 bases separating them. CDR1 and CDR2 (germline): LNHNV, YYDKDF (reference sequence). The CDR3 runs to 15 residues. CDR3 bases: TGTGCCACCAGCAGAGATTTGGGCGAAACAGATACGCAGTATTTT. Its protein product is CATSRDLGETDTQYF.

This clone was seen a handful of times. V is TRBV7-2 and J is TRBJ1-4, with D possibly matching TRBD1 (6 bases). The germline V gene encodes CDR1 SGHTA and CDR2 FQGNSA. V was shortened by 5 bases and J by 1 base, with 11 bases between the two germline ends. The length of the CDR3 is 15 residues. The CDR3 DNA is TGTGCCAGCAGCCGTAGCAGGGGAACTAATGAAAAACTGTTTTTT. It codes for CASSRSRGTNEKLFF.

Remarks on this clone: At one end the junction does not follow the germline gene, possibly because of a read error. The chain links TRBV2 to TRBJ2-4; D remains ambiguous. The CDR3 covers 12 residues. Germline V gene lookup returns CDR1 SNHLY and CDR2 FYNNEI. CDR3 amino acids: CASNESEDIQYF. For the CDR3, the DNA is TGTGCCAGCAATGAAAGCGAGGACATTCAGTACTTC.

This clone was recorded a few times. The chain employs TRBV4-3 and TRBJ2-6, with TRBD1 as a possible D gene (5 bases). Trimming took 0 bases from V and 0 from J, leaving 12 bases between them. Germline V lookup: CDR1 LGHNA, CDR2 YSLEER. The CDR3 has 18 amino acids. The CDR3 DNA is TGCGCCAGCAGCCAAGATCGGTCGACAGTCTCTGGGGCCAACGTCCTGACTTTC. Protein product: CASSQDRSTVSGANVLTF.

This clone was recorded a few times. This chain uses TRBV7-9 with TRBJ1-4, with 7 bases identical to TRBD1. V dropped 2 bases and J dropped 8; count of bases not matched to a gene: 11. The length of the CDR3 is 16 residues. The V gene's germline CDR1 is SEHNR and CDR2 FQNEAQ (reference sequence). The CDR3 here is CASSLRPTGSREKLFF. DNA of the CDR3: TGTGCCAGCAGCTTAAGGCCGACAGGGTCAAGAGAAAAACTGTTTTTT.

The J gene is TRBJ2-7, the V gene TRBV29-1, with D unresolved. CDR1 is SQVTM, CDR2 ANQGSEA, per germline. The length of the CDR3 is 15 residues. Trimming took 3 bases from V and 0 from J, leaving 15 bases between them. Here the CDR3 DNA reads TGCAGCGTTGATGTCCCCCCAGACACCTCCTACGAGCAGTACTTC. Amino acid sequence: CSVDVPPDTSYEQYF.

CDR3 residues: CASSYPPRTGGAGANVLTF. For the CDR3, the DNA is TGTGCCAGCAGCTACCCCCCTAGGACAGGGGGCGCTGGGGCCAACGTCCTGACTTTC. This sequence joins TRBV11-2 and TRBJ2-6; 11 nucleotides agree with TRBD1. Germline V gene data show CDR1 as SGHAT and CDR2 as FQNNGV. With V trimmed by 4 bases and J by 2 bases, 10 bases remained unmatched. CDR3 length: 19 amino acids.

The chain uses TRBV4-3 and TRBJ1-1; D ambiguous. The V gene lost 4 bases and the J gene lost 1 base, with 10 bases spanning the gap. The CDR3 has 14 amino acids. Germline V lookup: CDR1 LGHNA, CDR2 YSLEER. CDR3 sequence: CASSPRSTNTEAFF. Here the CDR3 DNA reads TGCGCCAGCAGCCCTAGGAGTACGAACACTGAAGCTTTCTTT.

This clone was detected only a few times. The genes are TRBV6-6 and TRBJ1-5; possibly TRBD1 for D (5 bases). V was shortened by 4 bases and J by 0 bases, with 10 bases between the two germline ends. The CDR3 is made up of 15 amino acids. Germline V lookup: CDR1 MNHNY, CDR2 SVGAGI (reference sequence). CDR3 sequence: CASSLGVYSNQPQHF. The CDR3 DNA reads TGTGCCAGCAGTTTAGGGGTTTATAGCAATCAGCCCCAGCATTTT.

This clone turned up a few times. The chain joins TRBV30 to TRBJ1-1, with 8 bases matching TRBD1. This CDR3 region has 13 residues. CDR1 and CDR2 (germline): GTSNPN, SVGIG (reference sequence). V lost 1 base, J lost 10 bases, and 8 bases stayed unmatched. The CDR3 nucleotides are TGTGCCTGGAGTGCATTCAGGGGGCTTGCAGCTTTCTTT. This sequence encodes CAWSAFRGLAAFF.

The V and J genes are TRBV29-1 and TRBJ2-6; unclear D gene. Deletions cut 6 bases from V and 1 base from J, with 10 bases between. The CDR3 contains 14 residues. CDR1 and CDR2 (germline): SQVTM, ANQGSEA. In DNA, the CDR3 is TGCAGCGTGAATACAGCTTCTGGGGCCAACGTCCTGACTTTC. It codes for CSVNTASGANVLTF.

The genes are TRBV6-6 and TRBJ1-5; possibly TRBD1 for D (5 bases). Germline lookup yields CDR1 MNHNY and CDR2 SVGAGI (reference sequence). V was cut by 6 bases and J by 5 bases, with 8 bases left in between. The CDR3 contains 12 residues. This CDR3 reads CASRSRDQPQHF. For the CDR3, the DNA is TGTGCCAGCAGATCCAGGGATCAGCCCCAGCATTTT.

This clone was picked up a small number of times. This chain joins TRBV10-3 and TRBJ1-1; no clear D. Trimming stripped 3 bases from V and 2 bases from J, with 13 bases between. The CDR3 contains 15 residues. Germline CDR1 is ENHRY and CDR2 is SYGVKD. CDR3 sequence (DNA): TGTGCCATCAGTGACCCGAGAGGGATAAACACTGAAGCTTTCTTT. Protein sequence: CAISDPRGINTEAFF.

The chain uses TRBV5-4 and TRBJ1-4; 10 nucleotides line up with TRBD1. The junction had 2 bases not matched to a gene; V was cut back by 1 base and J by 11 bases. The CDR3 has 13 residues. Germline V gene sequence: CDR1 SGHNT, CDR2 YYREEE (reference sequence). The CDR3 here is CASSLTTGGKLFF. As DNA, the CDR3 is TGTGCCAGCAGCTTGACGACAGGGGGCAAACTGTTTTTT.

The J gene is TRBJ2-6, the V gene TRBV5-6; weak D call: TRBD2 (5 bases). V dropped 4 bases and J dropped 0 bases, with 8 bases sitting between them. The germline CDR1 and CDR2 sequences are SGHDT and YYEEEE. The CDR3 totals 15 residues. The CDR3 reads CASSPGLSGANVLTF. CDR3 nucleotide sequence: TGTGCCAGCAGCCCCGGACTCTCTGGGGCCAACGTCCTGACTTTC. Full variable domain (remainder filled in from reference TRBV5-6 and TRBJ2-6): DAGVTQSPTHLIKTRGQQVTLRCSPKSGHDTVSWYQQALGQGPQFIFQYYEEEERQRGNFPDRFSGHQFPNYSSELNVNALLLGDSALYLCASSPGLSGANVLTFGAGSRLTVL.